This TCR beta chain emerged from a study of beta chain features in type 1 diabetes. The wider study: The examined sorted cells totaled around 100,000,000 across samples. Findings of the study overall: Type 1 diabetes patients had TCRB CDR3s that were shorter (moderately but significantly so) in all four CD4+ subsets. Patients showed naive, central memory and Treg TCRB repertoires that appeared more similar than those of healthy donors. Patients with type 1 diabetes showed fewer VDJ junction insertions and more deletions.

As every portion of the isolated RNA was reverse transcribed, the sequencing read expressed TCRB transcripts. Sequencing was performed with immunoSEQ multiplex PCR; in TCRdb, only in-frame clones are kept and a portion is missing. The data show around 50,000 clones, roughly 48% seen once. Details on this clone: Its specificity is not known.

Donors contributed one heparinised blood draw apiece, averaging approximately 120 mL. The clonotype was recovered from a man aged 30 to 39 with type 1 diabetes. The material sequenced was stem cell memory CD4+ T cells from blood.

The CDR3 spells CAISVDRGRRSTQYF. The CDR3 nucleotides are TGTGCCATCAGTGTGGACAGGGGCCGTCGTTCGACCCAGTACTTC. The rearrangement links TRBV10-3 to TRBJ2-5; TRBD1 aligns across 9 bases. J gave up 7 bases and V 4 bases, and 10 bases lay outside the gene matches. Looked up from germline, CDR1 is ENHRY and CDR2 is SYGVKD. The CDR3 extends over 15 amino acids.